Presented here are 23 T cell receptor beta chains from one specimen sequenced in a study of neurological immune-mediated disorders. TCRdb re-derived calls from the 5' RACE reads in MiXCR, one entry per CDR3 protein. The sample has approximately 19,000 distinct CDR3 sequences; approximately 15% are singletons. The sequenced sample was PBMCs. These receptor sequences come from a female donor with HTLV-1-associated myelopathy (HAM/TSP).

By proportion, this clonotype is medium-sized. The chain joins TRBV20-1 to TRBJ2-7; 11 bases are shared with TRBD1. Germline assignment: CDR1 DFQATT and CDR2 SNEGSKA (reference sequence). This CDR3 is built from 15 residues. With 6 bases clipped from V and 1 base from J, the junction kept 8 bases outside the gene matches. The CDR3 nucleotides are TGCAGTGCGAAAGGGACAGGGGGAGGGTCCTACGAGCAGTACTTC. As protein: CSAKGTGGGSYEQYF.

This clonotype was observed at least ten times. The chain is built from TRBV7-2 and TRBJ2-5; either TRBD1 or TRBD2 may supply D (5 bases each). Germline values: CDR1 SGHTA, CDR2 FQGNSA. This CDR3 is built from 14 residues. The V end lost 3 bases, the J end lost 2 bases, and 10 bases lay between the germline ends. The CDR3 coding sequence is TGTGCCAGCAGCTTTTGGGACGGACAAGAGACCCAGTACTTC. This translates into CASSFWDGQETQYF.

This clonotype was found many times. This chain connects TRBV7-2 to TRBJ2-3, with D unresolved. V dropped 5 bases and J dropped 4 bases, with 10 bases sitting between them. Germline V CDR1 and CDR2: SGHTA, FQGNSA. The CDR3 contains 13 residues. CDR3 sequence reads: CASSPQVADTQYF. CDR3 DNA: TGTGCCAGCAGCCCCCAGGTTGCAGATACGCAGTATTTT.

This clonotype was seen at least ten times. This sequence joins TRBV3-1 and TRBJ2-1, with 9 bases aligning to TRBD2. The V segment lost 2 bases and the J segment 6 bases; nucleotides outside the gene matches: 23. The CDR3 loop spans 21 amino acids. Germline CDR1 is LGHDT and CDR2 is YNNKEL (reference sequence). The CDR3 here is CASSQPKQSGRSGRPRNEQFF. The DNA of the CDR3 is TGTGCCAGCAGCCAACCAAAGCAGTCGGGTCGGAGCGGGAGGCCCCGCAATGAGCAGTTCTTC.

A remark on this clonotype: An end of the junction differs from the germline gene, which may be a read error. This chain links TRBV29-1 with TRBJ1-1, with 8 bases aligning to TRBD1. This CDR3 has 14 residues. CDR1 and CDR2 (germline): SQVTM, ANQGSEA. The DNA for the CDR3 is TGCAGCGTTGAGTTGACAGGGGTCGGTACTGAATCTTTCTTT. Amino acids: CSVELTGVGTESFF. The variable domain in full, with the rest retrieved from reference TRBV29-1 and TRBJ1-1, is SAVISQKPSRDICQRGTSLTIQCQVDSQVTMMFWYRQQPGQSLTLIATANQGSEATYESGFVIDKFPISRPNLTFSTLTVSNMSPEDSSIYLCSVELTGVGTESFFGQGTRLTVV.

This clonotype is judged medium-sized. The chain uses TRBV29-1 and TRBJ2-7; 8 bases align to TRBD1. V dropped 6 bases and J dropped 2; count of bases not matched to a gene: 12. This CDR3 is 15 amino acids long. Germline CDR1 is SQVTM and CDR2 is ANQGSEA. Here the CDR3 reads CSVSGGVGGTYEQYF. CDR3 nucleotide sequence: TGCAGCGTCTCAGGGGGCGTCGGGGGAACCTACGAGCAGTACTTC.

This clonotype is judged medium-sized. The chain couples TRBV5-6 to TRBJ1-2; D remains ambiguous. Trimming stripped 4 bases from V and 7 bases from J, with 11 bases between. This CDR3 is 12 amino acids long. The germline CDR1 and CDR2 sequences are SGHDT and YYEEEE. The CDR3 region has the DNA TGTGCCAGCAGCCCCCGGACCCGTGGCTACACCTTC. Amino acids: CASSPRTRGYTF.

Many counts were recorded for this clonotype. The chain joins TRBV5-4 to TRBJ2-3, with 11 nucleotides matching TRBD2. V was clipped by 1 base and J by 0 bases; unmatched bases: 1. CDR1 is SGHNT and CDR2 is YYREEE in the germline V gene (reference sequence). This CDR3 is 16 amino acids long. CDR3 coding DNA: TGTGCCAGCAGCTTGCGACTAGCGGGGAGCACAGATACGCAGTATTTT. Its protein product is CASSLRLAGSTDTQYF. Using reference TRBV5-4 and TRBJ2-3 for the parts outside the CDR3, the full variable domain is ETGVTQSPTHLIKTRGQQVTLRCSSQSGHNTVSWYQQALGQGPQFIFQYYREEENGRGNFPPRFSGLQFPNYSSELNVNALELDDSALYLCASSLRLAGSTDTQYFGPGTRLTVL.

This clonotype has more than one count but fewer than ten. This CDR3 reads CASSSLPRADTQYF. CDR3 in DNA: TGTGCCAGCAGTTCTCTACCTCGCGCGGATACGCAGTATTTT. This chain uses TRBV7-2 with TRBJ2-3; D gene unclear. Trimming removed 6 bases from V and 6 bases from J, with 16 bases in between. The CDR3 is 14 residues long. Germline lookup yields CDR1 SGHTA and CDR2 FQGNSA.

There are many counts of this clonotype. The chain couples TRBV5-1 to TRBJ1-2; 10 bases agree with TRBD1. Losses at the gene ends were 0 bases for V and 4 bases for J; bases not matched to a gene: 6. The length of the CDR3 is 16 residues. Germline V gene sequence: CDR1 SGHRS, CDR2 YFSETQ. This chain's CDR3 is CASSLETTGGGYGYTF. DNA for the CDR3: TGCGCCAGCAGCTTGGAAACGACAGGGGGCGGCTATGGCTACACCTTC.

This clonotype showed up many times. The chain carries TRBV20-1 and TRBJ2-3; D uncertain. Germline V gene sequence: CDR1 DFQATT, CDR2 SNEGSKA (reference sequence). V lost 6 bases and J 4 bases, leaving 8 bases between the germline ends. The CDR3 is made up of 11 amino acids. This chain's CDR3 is CSALGSDTQYF. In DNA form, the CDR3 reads TGCAGTGCCCTCGGGTCAGATACGCAGTATTTT.

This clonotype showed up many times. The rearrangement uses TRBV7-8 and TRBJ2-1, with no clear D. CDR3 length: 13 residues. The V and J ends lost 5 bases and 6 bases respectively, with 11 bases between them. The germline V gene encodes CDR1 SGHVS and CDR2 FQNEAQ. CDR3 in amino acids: CASSPVRANEQFF. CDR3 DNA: TGTGCCAGCAGCCCGGTTAGGGCCAATGAGCAGTTCTTC.

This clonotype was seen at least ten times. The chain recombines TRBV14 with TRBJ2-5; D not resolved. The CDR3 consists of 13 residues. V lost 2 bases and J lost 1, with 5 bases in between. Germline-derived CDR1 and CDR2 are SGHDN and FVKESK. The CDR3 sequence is CASSQFVQETQYF. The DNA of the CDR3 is TGTGCCAGCAGCCAATTCGTCCAAGAGACCCAGTACTTC.

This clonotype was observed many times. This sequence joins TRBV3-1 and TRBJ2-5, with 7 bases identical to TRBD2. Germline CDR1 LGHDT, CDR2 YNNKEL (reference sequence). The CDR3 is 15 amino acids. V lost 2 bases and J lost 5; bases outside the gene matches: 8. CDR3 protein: CASSQLSGIQETQYF. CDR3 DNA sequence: TGTGCCAGCAGCCAACTGAGCGGGATTCAGGAGACCCAGTACTTC.

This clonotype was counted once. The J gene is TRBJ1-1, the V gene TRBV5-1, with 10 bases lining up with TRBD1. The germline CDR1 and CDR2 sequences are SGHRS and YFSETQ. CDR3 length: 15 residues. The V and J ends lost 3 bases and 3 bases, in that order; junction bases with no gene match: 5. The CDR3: CASSSSGTGDTEAFF. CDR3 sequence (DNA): TGCGCCAGCAGCTCATCCGGGACAGGGGACACTGAAGCTTTCTTT.

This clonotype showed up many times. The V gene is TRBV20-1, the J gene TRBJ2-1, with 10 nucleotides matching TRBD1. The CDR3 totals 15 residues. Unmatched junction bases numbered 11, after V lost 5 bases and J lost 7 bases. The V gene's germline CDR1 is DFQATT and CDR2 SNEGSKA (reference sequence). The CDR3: CSAYGGTGVGNEQFF. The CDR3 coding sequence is TGCAGTGCTTATGGCGGGACAGGGGTAGGGAATGAGCAGTTCTTC.

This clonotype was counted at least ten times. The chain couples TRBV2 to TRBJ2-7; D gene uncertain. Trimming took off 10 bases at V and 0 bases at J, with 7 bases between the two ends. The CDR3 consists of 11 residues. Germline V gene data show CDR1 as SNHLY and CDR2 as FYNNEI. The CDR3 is CANRASYEQYF. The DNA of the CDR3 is TGTGCCAACAGAGCCTCCTACGAGCAGTACTTC.

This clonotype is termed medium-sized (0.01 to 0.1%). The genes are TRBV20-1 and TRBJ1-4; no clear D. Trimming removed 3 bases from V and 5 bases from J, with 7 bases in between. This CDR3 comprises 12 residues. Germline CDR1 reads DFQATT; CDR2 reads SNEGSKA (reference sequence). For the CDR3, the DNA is TGCAGTGCTAGTCCAGAGAATGAAAAACTGTTTTTT. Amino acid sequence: CSASPENEKLFF.

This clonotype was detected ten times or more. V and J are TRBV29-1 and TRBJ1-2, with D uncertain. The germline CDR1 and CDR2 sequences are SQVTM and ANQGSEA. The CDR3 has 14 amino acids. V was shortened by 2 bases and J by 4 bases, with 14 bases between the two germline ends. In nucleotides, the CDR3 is TGCAGCGTTGAACCAGACCCTTGGGGCTATGGCTACACCTTC. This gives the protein CSVEPDPWGYGYTF. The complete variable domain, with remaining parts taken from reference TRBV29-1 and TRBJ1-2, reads SAVISQKPSRDICQRGTSLTIQCQVDSQVTMMFWYRQQPGQSLTLIATANQGSEATYESGFVIDKFPISRPNLTFSTLTVSNMSPEDSSIYLCSVEPDPWGYGYTFGSGTRLTVV.

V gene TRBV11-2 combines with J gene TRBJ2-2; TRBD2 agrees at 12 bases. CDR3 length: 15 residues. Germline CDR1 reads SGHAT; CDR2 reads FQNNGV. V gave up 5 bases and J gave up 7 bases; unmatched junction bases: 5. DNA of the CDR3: TGTGCCAGCAGCAGACTAGCGGGGGCGAGCGGGGAGCTGTTTTTT. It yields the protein CASSRLAGASGELFF.

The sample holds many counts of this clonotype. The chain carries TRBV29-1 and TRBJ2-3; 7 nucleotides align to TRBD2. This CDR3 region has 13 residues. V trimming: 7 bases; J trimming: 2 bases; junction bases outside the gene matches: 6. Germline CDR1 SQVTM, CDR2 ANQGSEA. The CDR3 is CSATSDYTDTQYF. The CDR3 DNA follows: TGCAGCGCTACTAGCGACTACACAGATACGCAGTATTTT.

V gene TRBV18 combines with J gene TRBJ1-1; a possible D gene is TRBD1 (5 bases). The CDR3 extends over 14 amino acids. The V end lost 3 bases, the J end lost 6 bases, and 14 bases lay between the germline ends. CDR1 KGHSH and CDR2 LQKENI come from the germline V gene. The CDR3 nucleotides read TGTGCCAGCTCACCCCCGGGGGGACTCTCTGAAGCTTTCTTT. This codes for CASSPPGGLSEAFF. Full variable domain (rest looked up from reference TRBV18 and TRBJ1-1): NAGVMQNPRHLVRRRGQEARLRCSPMKGHSHVYWYRQLPEEGLKFMVYLQKENIIDESGMPKERFSAEFPKEGPSILRIQQVVRGDSAAYFCASSPPGGLSEAFFGQGTRLTVV.

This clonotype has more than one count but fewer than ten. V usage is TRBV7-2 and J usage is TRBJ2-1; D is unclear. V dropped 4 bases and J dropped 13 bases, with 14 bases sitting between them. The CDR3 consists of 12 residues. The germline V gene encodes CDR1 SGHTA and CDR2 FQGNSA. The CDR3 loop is CASSSLGLSQFF. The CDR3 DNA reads TGTGCCAGCAGCTCCCTAGGGCTTAGTCAGTTCTTC. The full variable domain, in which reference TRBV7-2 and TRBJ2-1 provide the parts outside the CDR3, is GAGVSQSPSNKVTEKGKDVELRCDPISGHTALYWYRQSLGQGLEFLIYFQGNSAPDKSGLPSDRFSAERTGGSVSTLTIQRTQQEDSAVYLCASSSLGLSQFFGPGTRLTVL.